This entry lists 3 T cell receptor beta chains sequenced from one sample in a study of T-cell reconstitution after alpha-beta-depleted transplantation in children. Unique molecular identifiers tagged the TCRbeta library. TCRdb processed the PCR reads anew with MiXCR; each CDR3 protein has one entry. The sample contains hundreds of thousands of distinct CDR3 sequences, around 15% of which appear only once. This sample comprised PBMCs, mostly from graft donor cells, obtained 360 days after TCRalphabeta/CD19-depleted stem cell transplant. Source of these receptors: a boy younger than two who had a stem cell transplant for Wiskott-Aldrich syndrome, so the T cells may come from the graft donor.

The table lists this clonotype with a few counts. V and J are TRBV2 and TRBJ2-4; D may be TRBD1 (6 bases). Trimming cost V 2 bases and J 7 bases, with 12 bases left between them. Germline CDR1 is SNHLY and CDR2 is FYNNEI. The CDR3 extends over 14 amino acids. This CDR3 is CASSESRGDNIQYF. The CDR3 bases are TGTGCCAGCAGTGAATCCAGGGGAGATAACATTCAGTACTTC. The entire variable domain, with the rest obtained from reference TRBV2 and TRBJ2-4, is as follows: EPEVTQTPSHQVTQMGQEVILRCVPISNHLYFYWYRQILGQKVEFLVSFYNNEISEKSEIFDDQFSVERPDGSNFTLKIRSTKLEDSAMYFCASSESRGDNIQYFGAGTRLSVL.

The chain uses TRBV5-6 and TRBJ2-7, with D possibly TRBD1 on 6 matching bases. V gave up 4 bases and J gave up 3 bases, with 17 bases separating them. Germline V gene lookup returns CDR1 SGHDT and CDR2 YYEEEE. CDR3 length: 15 residues. The CDR3 DNA reads TGTGCCAGCAGCCGGTCAAGGGACAATCTCTACGAGCAGTACTTC. Its translation: CASSRSRDNLYEQYF.

The V and J genes are TRBV13 and TRBJ2-1; 8 bases line up with TRBD1. Germline V gene data show CDR1 as PRHDT and CDR2 as FYEKMQ (reference sequence). The CDR3 contains 15 residues. After removal of 5 bases from V and 3 bases from J, the junction contained 6 bases not matched to a gene. The CDR3 reads CASSPWTGLYNEQFF. The CDR3 region has the DNA TGTGCCAGCAGCCCCTGGACAGGGCTCTACAATGAGCAGTTCTTC.